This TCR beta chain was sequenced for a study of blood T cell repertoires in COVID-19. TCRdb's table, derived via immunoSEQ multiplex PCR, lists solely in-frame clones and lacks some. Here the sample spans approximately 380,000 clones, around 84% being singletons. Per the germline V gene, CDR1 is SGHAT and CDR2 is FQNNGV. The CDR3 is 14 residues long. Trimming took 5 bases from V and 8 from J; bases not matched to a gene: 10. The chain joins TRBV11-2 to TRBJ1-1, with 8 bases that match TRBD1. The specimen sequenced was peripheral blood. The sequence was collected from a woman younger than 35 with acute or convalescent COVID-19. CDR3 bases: TGTGCCAGCAGCGACGACAGGGGAGGGGTCGAAGCTTTCTTT. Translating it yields CASSDDRGGVEAFF.